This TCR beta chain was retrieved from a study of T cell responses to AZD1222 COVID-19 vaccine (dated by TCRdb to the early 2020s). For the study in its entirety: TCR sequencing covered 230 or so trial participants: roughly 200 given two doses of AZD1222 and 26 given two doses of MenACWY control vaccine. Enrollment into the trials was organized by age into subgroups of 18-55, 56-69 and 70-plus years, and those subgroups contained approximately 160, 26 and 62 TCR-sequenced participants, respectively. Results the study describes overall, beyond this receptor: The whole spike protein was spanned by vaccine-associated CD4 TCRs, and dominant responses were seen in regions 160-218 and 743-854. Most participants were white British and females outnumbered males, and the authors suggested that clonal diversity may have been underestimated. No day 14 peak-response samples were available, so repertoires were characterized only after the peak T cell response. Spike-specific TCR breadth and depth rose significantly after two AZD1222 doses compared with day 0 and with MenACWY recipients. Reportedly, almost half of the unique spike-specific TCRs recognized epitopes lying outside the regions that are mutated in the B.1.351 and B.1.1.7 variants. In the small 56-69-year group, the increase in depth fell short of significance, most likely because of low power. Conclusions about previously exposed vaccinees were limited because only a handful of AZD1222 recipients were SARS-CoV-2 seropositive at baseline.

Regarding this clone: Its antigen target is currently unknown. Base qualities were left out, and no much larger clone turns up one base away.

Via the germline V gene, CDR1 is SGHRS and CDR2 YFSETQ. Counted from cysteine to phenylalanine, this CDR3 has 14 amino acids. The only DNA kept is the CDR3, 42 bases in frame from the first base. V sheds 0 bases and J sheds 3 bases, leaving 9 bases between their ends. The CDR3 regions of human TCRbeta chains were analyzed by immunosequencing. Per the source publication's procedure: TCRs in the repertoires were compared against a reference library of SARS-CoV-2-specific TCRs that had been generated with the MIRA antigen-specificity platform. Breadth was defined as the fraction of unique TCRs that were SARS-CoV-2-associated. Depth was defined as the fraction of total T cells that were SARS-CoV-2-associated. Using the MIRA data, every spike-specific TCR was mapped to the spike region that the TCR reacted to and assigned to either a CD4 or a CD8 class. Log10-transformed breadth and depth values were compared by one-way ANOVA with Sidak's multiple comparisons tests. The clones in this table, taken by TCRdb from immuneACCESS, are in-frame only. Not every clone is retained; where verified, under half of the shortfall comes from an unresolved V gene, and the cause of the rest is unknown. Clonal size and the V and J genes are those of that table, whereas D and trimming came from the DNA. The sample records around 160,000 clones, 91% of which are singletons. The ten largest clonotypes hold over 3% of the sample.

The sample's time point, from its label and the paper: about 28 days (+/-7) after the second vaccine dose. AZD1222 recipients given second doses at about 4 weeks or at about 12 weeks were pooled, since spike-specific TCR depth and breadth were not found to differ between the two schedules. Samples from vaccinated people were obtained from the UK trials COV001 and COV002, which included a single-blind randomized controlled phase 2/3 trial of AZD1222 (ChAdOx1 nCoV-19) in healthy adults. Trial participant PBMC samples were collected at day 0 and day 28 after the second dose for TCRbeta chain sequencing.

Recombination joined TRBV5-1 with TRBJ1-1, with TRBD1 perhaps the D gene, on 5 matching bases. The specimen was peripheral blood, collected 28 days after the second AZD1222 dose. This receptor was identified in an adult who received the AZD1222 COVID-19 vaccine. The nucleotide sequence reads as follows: TGCGCCAGCAGCTTGGAGGTAGGGGACACTGAAGCTTTCTTT. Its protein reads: CASSLEVGDTEAFF. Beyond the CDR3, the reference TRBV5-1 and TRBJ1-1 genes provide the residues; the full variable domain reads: KAGVTQTPRYLIKTRGQQVTLSCSPISGHRSVSWYQQTPGQGLQFLFEYFSETQRNKGNFPGRFSGRQFSNSRSEMNVSTLELGDSALYLCASSLEVGDTEAFFGQGTRLTVV.